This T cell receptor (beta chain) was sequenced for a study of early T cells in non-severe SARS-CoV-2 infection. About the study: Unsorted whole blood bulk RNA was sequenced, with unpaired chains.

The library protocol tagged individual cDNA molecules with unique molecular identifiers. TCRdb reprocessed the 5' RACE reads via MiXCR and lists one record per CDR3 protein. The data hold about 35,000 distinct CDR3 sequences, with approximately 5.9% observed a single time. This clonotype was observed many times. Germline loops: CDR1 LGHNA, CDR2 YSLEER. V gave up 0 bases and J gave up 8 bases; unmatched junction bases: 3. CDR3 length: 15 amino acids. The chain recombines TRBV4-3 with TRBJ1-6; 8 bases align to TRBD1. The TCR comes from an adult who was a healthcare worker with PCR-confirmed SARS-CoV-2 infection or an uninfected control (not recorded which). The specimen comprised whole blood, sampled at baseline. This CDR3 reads CASSQDQGAYSPLHF. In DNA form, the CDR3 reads TGCGCCAGCAGCCAAGATCAGGGGGCCTATTCACCCCTCCACTTT.